The sequence of this T cell receptor beta chain was determined in a study of CD8 T cells in ankylosing spondylitis (dated by TCRdb to about 2017). Background for the entire study: The study set out to find disease-linked TCR variants by profiling T cell receptor beta repertoires in ankylosing spondylitis patients and healthy donors. The full study cohort was made up of 25 ankylosing spondylitis patients and around 100 healthy donors. Peripheral blood was sampled, and synovial fluid was additionally collected from ankylosing spondylitis patients.

Regarding this clonotype: No cognate antigen has been identified for it. No qualities accompany the bases; no much larger clone lies one base away.

The germline V gene encodes CDR1 SGHTA and CDR2 FQGTGA. Deletion took 4 bases off V and 9 bases off J, with a span of 10 bases between the germline ends. The CDR3 contains 12 residues, cysteine and phenylalanine counted. This entry keeps only the CDR3 DNA: 36 bases, framed from base 1. Paper-wide results and their limitations: According to the report, matched synovial fluid samples from ankylosing spondylitis patients were significantly enriched for the disease-linked clones. Some motif variants were previously reported in synovial fluid and blood of reactive arthritis patients, suggesting common disease-initiation mechanisms. In peripheral blood, the disease-linked clones were found at relatively low frequencies and had a CD8+ phenotype. A TCR beta motif made up of eight highly homologous amino acid variants appeared to be characteristic of blood from ankylosing spondylitis patients.

Data came from an Illumina HiSeq 2500. Quantitative 5'-RACE with molecular barcodes was used to prepare TCR beta libraries. In the authors' own workflow: A new computational method, built on a probabilistic model of VDJ rearrangement, was used to identify disease-linked TCR variants. TCRdb ran its own pipeline on the public reads, namely fastp trimming at Q25 and MiXCR clone calling, and kept in-frame beta chains. CDR3 protein duplicates are merged, each entry listing the most common genes and DNA. The V and J calls, along with clone size, are taken from TCRdb and not from the paper's own processing. This sample comprises under 450,000 distinct CDR3 sequences, roughly 20% of them detected only once. The ten top clones hold approximately 14% of the sample.

The chain joins TRBV7-3 to TRBJ2-1, with no confident D gene call. This TCR derives from a male donor with ankylosing spondylitis or in good health (not recorded which). Sequenced input: blood, either unsorted or a sorted T cell fraction (not recorded which). The CDR3 region: CASSSPNGEQFF. The nucleotide sequence is TGTGCCAGCAGCTCCCCGAATGGTGAGCAGTTCTTC. Beyond the CDR3, the reference TRBV7-3 and TRBJ2-1 genes provide the residues; the full variable domain reads: GAGVSQTPSNKVTEKGKYVELRCDPISGHTALYWYRQSLGQGPEFLIYFQGTGAADDSGLPNDRFFAVRPEGSVSTLKIQRTERGDSAVYLCASSSPNGEQFFGPGTRLTVL.